This T cell receptor beta chain was profiled in a study of identical twins. General study findings and limits: Conclusions relied on cross-sectional statistical analysis, not following the same donors.

Turning to this clonotype: Its specificity is unknown.

TCRdb reprocessed the 5' RACE reads via MiXCR and lists one record per CDR3 protein. The sample records about 900,000 distinct CDR3 sequences, 9% to 15% being singletons. The V end was cut by 4 bases, the J end by 2 bases, with 11 bases between. This CDR3 comprises 14 residues. The same data also contributed to another study, on yellow fever vaccine responses in identical twins.

This rearrangement joins TRBV12-3 or TRBV12-4 to TRBJ1-2; possibly TRBD1 for D (6 bases). Sequenced: PBMCs. This TCR came from a woman between 18 and 29 years old in good health. The CDR3 sequence is CASSYRAGNYGYTF. Written as DNA, the CDR3 is TGTGCCAGCAGTTACAGGGCGGGGAACTATGGCTACACCTTC.